These T cell receptor beta chains were read from a single sample in a study of T cell responses to AZD1222 COVID-19 vaccine. Some clones are missing from TCRdb's copy, which holds only in-frame ones; the method was immunoSEQ multiplex PCR. Found here are more than 35,000 clones, over 80% of them singletons; the top ten hold about 50%. Source: peripheral blood, taken on day 0 of AZD1222 vaccination. The receptors come from an adult in good health. Both conserved end residues are part of each CDR3. D genes are given only for firm matches. Not all rows give a size; the values are once, few, many and, for expanded clones, a class.

j_call d_call v_call clone_size cdr3_nt cdr3_aa
TRBJ2-5 TRBD1 TRBV7-6 - TGTGCCAGCAGCCCAGGGACAGGCGCCGGGGAGACCCAGTACTTC CASSPGTGAGETQYF
TRBJ1-3 - TRBV3-1/TRBV3-2 - TGTGCCAGCAGCCAATTCCTGACCCCAAACACCATATATTTT CASSQFLTPNTIYF
TRBJ1-2 TRBD1 TRBV7-2 once TGTGCCAGCAGCTTAAGAGGGACAGGGATGCCTGGCTACACCTTC CASSLRGTGMPGYTF
TRBJ1-4 - TRBV3-1/TRBV3-2 - TGTGCCAGCAGCCAAGTCCCGGGGGGGACGGGCAGGAATGAAAAACTGTTTTTT CASSQVPGGTGRNEKLFF
TRBJ2-7 - TRBV7-2 - TGTGCCAGCAGCTTGACGGGCCAACAATACGAGCAGTACTTC CASSLTGQQYEQYF
TRBJ2-7 TRBD2 TRBV18 few TGTGCCAGCTCTTCCGTGGGGTTGCGGGGGAGTAGCTCCTACGAGCAGTACTTC CASSSVGLRGSSSYEQYF
TRBJ2-7 TRBD1 TRBV9 - TGTGCCAGCAGCCCCACAGGGGGCTCCTACGAGCAGTACTTC CASSPTGGSYEQYF
TRBJ2-7 TRBD2 TRBV7-9 - TGTGCCAGCAGCTTAGTAGCGGGAGCTTACGAGCAGTACTTC CASSLVAGAYEQYF
TRBJ2-7 TRBD1 TRBV2 - TGTGCCAGCAGTGGACAGGGGGCTTACGAGCAGTACTTC CASSGQGAYEQYF
TRBJ1-5 - TRBV6-6 - TGTGCCAGCAGCCTATCGGTCCCAAATCAGCCCCAGCATTTT CASSLSVPNQPQHF
TRBJ1-5 - TRBV6-5 - TGTGCCAGCAACGTGAATAGCAATCAGCCCCAGCATTTT CASNVNSNQPQHF
TRBJ1-6 - TRBV25-1 - TGTGCCAGCAGTGAATCTACGGGGGAGCTTTCACCCCTCCACTTT CASSESTGELSPLHF
TRBJ1-3 - TRBV4-1 - TGCGCCAGCAGCCAAGGATTCGGCCTCTCTGGAAACACCATATATTTT CASSQGFGLSGNTIYF
TRBJ1-4 - TRBV9 - TGTGCCAGCAGCGGCGGGGGGTCTAATGAAAAACTGTTTTTT CASSGGGSNEKLFF
TRBJ1-3 - TRBV5-6 - TGTGCCAGCAGCTACGACAGCGGGGGAGGAAACACCATATATTTT CASSYDSGGGNTIYF
TRBJ2-5 - TRBV19 few TGTGCCAGTAGTATAAGGGCTAAAGAGACCCAGTACTTC CASSIRAKETQYF
TRBJ1-2 TRBD1 TRBV6-5 - TGTGCCAGCAGTCTCCGGGACAGGGGGGAACGCTACACCTTC CASSLRDRGERYTF
TRBJ1-2 - TRBV5-1 few TGCGCCAGCAGCTTGGTCGCACCAGACGAGAACACCTTC CASSLVAPDENTF
TRBJ2-5 - TRBV30 once TGTGCCTGGAGGCCAGCCCCGGGTGAGACCCAGTACTTC CAWRPAPGETQYF
TRBJ1-5 - TRBV18 - TGTGCCAGCTCACCCGGGGGGGGGAAGAATCAGCCCCAGCATTTT CASSPGGGKNQPQHF
TRBJ2-1 TRBD2 TRBV24-1 - TGTGCCACCAGTGATTCCAAACTTCCGGGACTAGCGAGCAATGAGCAGTTCTTC CATSDSKLPGLASNEQFF
TRBJ1-1 - TRBV5-8 - TGTGCCAGCAGACTGGGGCGTACGGTCACTGAAGCTTTCTTT CASRLGRTVTEAFF
TRBJ2-7 - TRBV29-1 - TGCAGCGTTGAGAGAGACTACGAGCAGTACTTC CSVERDYEQYF
TRBJ2-6 - TRBV29-1 - TGCAGCGTTGCCAGGACGGGGGCCAACGTCCTGACTTTC CSVARTGANVLTF
TRBJ2-1 - TRBV24-1 once TGTGCCACCAGTGAAGGACAGAGCTCCTACAATGAGCAGTTCTTC CATSEGQSSYNEQFF
TRBJ1-1 - TRBV12-3/TRBV12-4 - TGTGCCAGCAGTTTAGAGGGGACAACGATGGCTTTCTTT CASSLEGTTMAFF
TRBJ2-7 TRBD1 TRBV5-1 - TGCGCCAGCAGCTTGGCCCCACACAGGGGCGAGCAGTACTTC CASSLAPHRGEQYF
TRBJ1-5 TRBD1 TRBV28 once TGTGCCAGCAGTTGTACGGGGGACAGGGGGCCTTACTGCAATCAGCCCCAGCATTTT CASSCTGDRGPYCNQPQHF
TRBJ2-2 TRBD1 TRBV14 - TGTGCCAGCAGCCGAACAGGGGTCGGCGGGGAGCTGTTTTTT CASSRTGVGGELFF
TRBJ2-3 - TRBV7-2 - TGTGCCAGCAGCTTAGACGGGCGGATCACAGATACGCAGTATTTT CASSLDGRITDTQYF
TRBJ1-5 - TRBV19 - TGTGCCAGTAGTATAGTGCATTCGTACAATCAGCCCCAGCATTTT CASSIVHSYNQPQHF
TRBJ1-4 - TRBV11-2 - TGTGCCAGCAGCTGGGGGGGGGAAAAACTGTTTTTT CASSWGGEKLFF
TRBJ2-2 - TRBV10-1 - TGCGCCAGCAGCCCTTGGCAGGGGAACACCGGGGAGCTGTTTTTT CASSPWQGNTGELFF
TRBJ2-7 TRBD2 TRBV7-2 - TGTGCCAGCAGCTTAGATTCTAGCGGTTACGAGCAGTACTTC CASSLDSSGYEQYF
TRBJ1-1 TRBD1 TRBV28 - TGTGCCAGCAGTTTACCGATGCCCGGGACAGGGCAGGGTTTCGGAGCTTTCTTT CASSLPMPGTGQGFGAFF
TRBJ2-2 TRBD2 TRBV6-6 - TGTGCCAGCATCCCCCCGGGGGAGCGGGGCACCGGGGAGCTGTTTTTT CASIPPGERGTGELFF
TRBJ2-1 - TRBV24-1 - TGTGCCACCAGTGATAGGGACTCGGGTTCCTACAATGAGCAGTTCTTC CATSDRDSGSYNEQFF
TRBJ2-2 - TRBV5-1 - TGCGCCAGCAGCAGGGGACAGAACACCGGGGAGCTGTTTTTT CASSRGQNTGELFF
TRBJ2-5 - TRBV30 - TGTGCCTGGAGTGTTAGGAACCTAGGGACCCAGTACTTC CAWSVRNLGTQYF
TRBJ1-1 - TRBV5-1 - TGCGCCAGCAGCTTGGAGGGAGGGCGTTTGAACACTGAAGCTTTCTTT CASSLEGGRLNTEAFF
TRBJ2-7 TRBD2 TRBV10-3 few TGTGCCATCGGAGCGGGGTCTCCCTACGAGCAGTACTTC CAIGAGSPYEQYF
TRBJ1-4 TRBD1 TRBV7-9 few TGTGCCAGCAGCTTGGGGACAGGGGGCGCCATGGATGAAAAACTGTTTTTT CASSLGTGGAMDEKLFF
TRBJ1-4 - TRBV24-1 - TGTGCCACCAGTGTCCCCGGGGGGGGCAATGAAAAACTGTTTTTT CATSVPGGGNEKLFF